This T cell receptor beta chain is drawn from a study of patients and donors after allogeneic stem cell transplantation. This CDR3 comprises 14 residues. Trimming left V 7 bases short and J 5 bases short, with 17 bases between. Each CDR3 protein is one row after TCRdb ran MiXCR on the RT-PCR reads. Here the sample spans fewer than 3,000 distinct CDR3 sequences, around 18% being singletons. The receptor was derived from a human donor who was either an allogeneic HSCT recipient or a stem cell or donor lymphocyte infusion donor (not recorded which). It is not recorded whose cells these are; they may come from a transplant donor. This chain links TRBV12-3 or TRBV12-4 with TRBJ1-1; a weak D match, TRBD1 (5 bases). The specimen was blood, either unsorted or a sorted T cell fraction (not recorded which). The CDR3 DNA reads TGTGCCAGCACCCAGGGTTCATGGGGAACTGAAGCTTTCTTT. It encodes CASTQGSWGTEAFF.